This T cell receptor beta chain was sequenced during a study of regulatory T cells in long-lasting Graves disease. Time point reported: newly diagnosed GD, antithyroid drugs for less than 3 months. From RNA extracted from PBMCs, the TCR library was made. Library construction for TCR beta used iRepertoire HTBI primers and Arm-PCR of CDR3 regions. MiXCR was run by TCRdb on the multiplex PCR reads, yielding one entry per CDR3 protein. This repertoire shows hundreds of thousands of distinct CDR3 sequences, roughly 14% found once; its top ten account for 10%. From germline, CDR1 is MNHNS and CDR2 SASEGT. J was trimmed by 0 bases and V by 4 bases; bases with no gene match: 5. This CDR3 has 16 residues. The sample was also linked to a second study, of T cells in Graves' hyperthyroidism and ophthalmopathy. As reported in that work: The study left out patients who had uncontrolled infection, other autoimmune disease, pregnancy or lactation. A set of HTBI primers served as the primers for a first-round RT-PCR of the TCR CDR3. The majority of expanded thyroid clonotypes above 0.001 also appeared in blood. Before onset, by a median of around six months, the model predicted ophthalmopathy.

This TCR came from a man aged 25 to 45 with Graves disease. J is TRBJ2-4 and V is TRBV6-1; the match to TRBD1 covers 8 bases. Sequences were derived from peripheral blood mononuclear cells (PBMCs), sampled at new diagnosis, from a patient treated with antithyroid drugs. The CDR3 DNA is TGTGCCAGCAGTGCAACAGGGGGTCTAGCCAAAAACATTCAGTACTTC. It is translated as CASSATGGLAKNIQYF.